The 12 T cell receptor beta chains given below trace back to one sample, sequenced in a study of T-cell memory formation after mild COVID-19. MiXCR was run by TCRdb on the 5' RACE reads, yielding one entry per CDR3 protein. The sample has about 180,000 distinct CDR3 sequences, around 15% seen once. Sequencing was carried out using PBMCs or a T cell subset sorted from them (not recorded which). These receptors came from an adult woman who had mild COVID-19 (a few samples of this study predate the infection). Cell type and time point are not known.

This clonotype appeared a few times. V usage is TRBV7-9 and J usage is TRBJ2-7, with D hard to call. The V end lost 0 bases, the J end lost 6 bases, and 15 bases lay between the germline ends. The CDR3 is 15 residues long. Germline V gene sequence: CDR1 SEHNR, CDR2 FQNEAQ (reference sequence). CDR3 nucleotide sequence: TGTGCCAGCAGCTTAGCGGCATGGCCCGCTGTCGAGCAGTACTTC. Residues: CASSLAAWPAVEQYF.

Note on this clonotype: A junction boundary mismatches the germline segment, possibly from a read error. V is TRBV7-7 and J is TRBJ2-2; D could derive from TRBD1 or TRBD2 (10 bases each). The CDR3 runs to 17 residues. Looked up from germline, CDR1 is SSHAT and CDR2 is FNYEAQ (reference sequence). The chain's CDR3 is CASSLAGGQGSTGELFF. CDR3 nucleotide sequence: TGTGCTAGCAGCTTAGCGGGGGGACAGGGGAGCACCGGGGAGCTGTTTTTT.

This clonotype was counted only a few times. The V call is TRBV14, the J call TRBJ2-6, with D unclear. Trimming removed 3 bases from V and 0 bases from J, with 3 bases in between. The germline V gene has CDR1 SGHDN and CDR2 FVKESK. This CDR3 spans 14 amino acids. The CDR3 sequence: CASSQDSGANVLTF. In nucleotides, the CDR3 is TGTGCCAGCAGCCAGGACTCTGGGGCCAACGTCCTGACTTTC.

In its sample, this clonotype was seen a few times. The CDR3 DNA sequence: TGTGCCAGCAGTGGAGACAACACTGAAGCTTTCTTT. It encodes CASSGDNTEAFF. The rearrangement links TRBV2 to TRBJ1-1; D gene ambiguous. The CDR3 length is 12 residues. V was cut by 4 bases and J by 2 bases, with 5 bases left in between. The germline gives CDR1 SNHLY, CDR2 FYNNEI.

This clonotype was seen a few times. The chain has TRBV24-1 and TRBJ2-3; either TRBD1 or TRBD2 may fit D (5 bases each). V was cut by 0 bases and J by 3 bases, with 9 bases left in between. CDR3 length: 15 residues. Germline-derived CDR1 and CDR2 are KGHDR and SFDVKD. The CDR3 protein is CATSDLTGRTDTQYF. CDR3 sequence (DNA): TGTGCCACCAGTGATTTGACGGGGCGGACAGATACGCAGTATTTT.

The rearrangement uses TRBV6-1 and TRBJ1-5, with TRBD1 matching 8 bases. Looked up from germline, CDR1 is MNHNS and CDR2 is SASEGT. Trimming took 7 bases from V and 3 from J; bases not matched to a gene: 5. This CDR3 spans 14 amino acids. The CDR3 bases are TGTGCCAGCACGACAGGGGCACACAATCAGCCCCAGCATTTT. Its protein product is CASTTGAHNQPQHF.

This clonotype has a handful of counts. The rearrangement links TRBV24-1 to TRBJ2-2; TRBD1 matches at 7 bases. The length of the CDR3 is 15 residues. Trimming at V came to 3 bases and at J to 5 bases, leaving 5 bases not matched to a gene. Germline CDR1 reads KGHDR; CDR2 reads SFDVKD. CDR3 sequence: CATSDTGTVTGELFF. Written as DNA, the CDR3 is TGTGCCACCAGTGATACGGGGACAGTAACCGGGGAGCTGTTTTTT.

This chain connects TRBV7-9 to TRBJ2-3; D call uncertain. V was trimmed by 10 bases and J by 2 bases, leaving 10 bases between them. CDR1 SEHNR and CDR2 FQNEAQ come from the germline V gene (reference sequence). The CDR3 is made up of 12 amino acids. Here the CDR3 DNA reads TGTGCCACCGCCACAATCACAGATACGCAGTATTTT. This translates into CATATITDTQYF. The full variable domain, in which reference TRBV7-9 and TRBJ2-3 provide the parts outside the CDR3, is DTGVSQNPRHKITKRGQNVTFRCDPISEHNRLYWYRQTLGQGPEFLTYFQNEAQLEKSRLLSDRFSAERPKGSFSTLEIQRTEQGDSAMYLCATATITDTQYFGPGTRLTVL.

V is TRBV6-5 and J is TRBJ1-2; D remains ambiguous. The CDR3 has 15 amino acids. Germline-derived CDR1 and CDR2 are MNHEY and SVGAGI. Trimming removed 0 bases at V and 0 bases at J, with 8 bases between. CDR3 bases: TGTGCCAGCAGTTACTCGTCAGGTTCTAACTATGGCTACACCTTC. It codes for CASSYSSGSNYGYTF.

This rearrangement joins TRBV20-1 to TRBJ1-5; D might be TRBD1 (5 bases). This CDR3 comprises 16 residues. V lost 6 bases and J lost 4, with 22 bases in between. CDR1 and CDR2 from the germline V gene are DFQATT and SNEGSKA (reference sequence). Here the CDR3 reads CSAKRGAQTLNQPQHF. As DNA, the CDR3 is TGCAGTGCGAAGAGAGGGGCGCAAACTCTGAATCAGCCCCAGCATTTT.

V gene TRBV7-9 combines with J gene TRBJ2-7; tentatively, D is TRBD2 (6 bases). Germline V gene data show CDR1 as SEHNR and CDR2 as FQNEAQ (reference sequence). Trimming pared 1 base from V and 7 bases from J, leaving 11 bases between. The CDR3 runs to 13 residues. CDR3 loop: CASSLGDGREQYF. The DNA for the CDR3 is TGTGCCAGCAGCTTAGGGGATGGGAGGGAGCAGTACTTC.

The table lists this clonotype with a few counts. The rearrangement uses TRBV20-1 and TRBJ2-5; D might be TRBD1 (5 bases). The CDR3 has 15 residues. Per the germline V gene, CDR1 is DFQATT and CDR2 is SNEGSKA (reference sequence). Trimming took off 5 bases at V and 1 base at J, with 17 bases between the two ends. The CDR3 loop reads CSALSRSGAQETQYF. CDR3 coding DNA: TGCAGTGCTCTAAGCAGGAGTGGGGCCCAAGAGACCCAGTACTTC.